This TCR beta chain stems from a study of T cell responses to AZD1222 COVID-19 vaccine. The study's findings and limits: The peak T cell response came first, and repertoires were sampled only after it. Spike-specific TCR depth and breadth grew after two AZD1222 doses. Nearly half of spike-specific TCRs reportedly target unmutated variant regions. Donor demographics were predominantly white British with a female majority; clonal diversity may be underestimated.

Clones were read by immunoSEQ multiplex PCR, and TCRdb kept only the in-frame ones, dropping some. The sample shows 66,000 or so clones, more than 65% of them seen only once. Concerning this clone: Its antigen is not known.

V shed 9 bases, J shed 7 bases, and the junction held 2 bases outside the gene matches. The CDR3 extends over 13 amino acids. The V gene's germline CDR1 is MNHEY and CDR2 SVGAGI. The TCR was taken from an adult in good health. The chain joins TRBV6-5 to TRBJ2-1; 14 nucleotides align to TRBD2. The specimen comprised peripheral blood, sampled on day 0 of MenACWY control vaccination. The CDR3 region is CASGTSGSNEQFF. The CDR3 coding sequence is TGTGCCAGTGGGACTAGCGGGAGTAATGAGCAGTTCTTC.